What follows are 11 T cell receptor beta chains derived from one specimen sequenced in a study of cytomegalovirus exposure and HLA in healthy donors. Clones were sequenced by immunoSEQ multiplex PCR, and TCRdb holds only the in-frame ones, with some missing. The sample records some 84,000 clones, just over 90% being singletons. The sample was PBMCs. The receptors were sampled from a man between 25 and 39 years old in good health and CMV-seronegative.

V and J are TRBV5-3 and TRBJ1-5, with TRBD1 matching 9 bases. TRBV5-3 falls under the ORF class, with uncertain function. This CDR3 is 17 amino acids long. Trimming took 4 bases from V and 2 from J; bases not matched to a gene: 10. Here the CDR3 DNA reads TGTGCCAGAAGCACGGACGGGGACAGGGTTCGCAATCAGCCCCAGCATTTT. Translating it yields CARSTDGDRVRNQPQHF.

The chain combines TRBV10-2 with TRBJ1-4; D ambiguous. This CDR3 region has 16 residues. Trimming took off 2 bases at V and 4 bases at J, with 14 bases between the two ends. Germline lookup yields CDR1 WSHSY and CDR2 SAAADI. CDR3 sequence (DNA): TGCGCCAGCAGTGAGAGGCAGGCCCCGATTAATGAAAAACTGTTTTTT. Amino acids: CASSERQAPINEKLFF.

A word on this clone: Other DNA sequences in the sample encode the same CDR3. V and J are TRBV19 and TRBJ1-1; maybe TRBD1 (6 bases). Germline V lookup: CDR1 LNHDA, CDR2 SQIVND (reference sequence). V shed 9 bases and J shed 1 base, with 9 bases lying between them. The length of the CDR3 is 12 residues. The CDR3 region has the DNA TGTGCCAGCAAGACAGGGAACACTGAAGCTTTCTTT. The encoded protein is CASKTGNTEAFF.

This chain uses TRBV10-3 with TRBJ1-5; D not certain. Trimming pared 0 bases from V and 4 bases from J, leaving 13 bases between. This CDR3 is built from 16 residues. The germline V gene has CDR1 ENHRY and CDR2 SYGVKD. The CDR3 region is CAISESVTNINQPQHF. CDR3 DNA sequence: TGTGCCATCAGTGAGTCCGTGACAAACATAAATCAGCCCCAGCATTTT.

The gene calls are TRBV27 and TRBJ2-7, with 7 bases identical to TRBD1. The germline CDR1 and CDR2 sequences are MNHEY and SMNVEV (reference sequence). V lost 5 bases and J lost 0; bases outside the gene matches: 10. The CDR3 totals 16 residues. In DNA, the CDR3 is TGTGCCAGCAGTCCGAGACAGGGCCTTCTCTCCTACGAGCAGTACTTC. Its protein product is CASSPRQGLLSYEQYF.

V gene TRBV4-1 combines with J gene TRBJ2-7; TRBD1 agrees at 8 bases. In germline, CDR1 is MGHRA, CDR2 YSYEKL. After removal of 1 base from V and 7 bases from J, the junction contained 9 bases not matched to a gene. CDR3 length: 15 residues. The CDR3 region is CASSQGGQGRGEQYF. CDR3 nucleotide sequence: TGCGCCAGCAGCCAAGGAGGACAGGGCCGAGGGGAGCAGTACTTC.

The chain carries TRBV4-1 and TRBJ1-3, with 10 bases that match TRBD1. In germline, CDR1 is MGHRA, CDR2 YSYEKL. V trimming: 3 bases; J trimming: 0 bases; junction bases outside the gene matches: 2. The CDR3 extends over 16 amino acids. CDR3 region: CASSQGQGSSGNTIYF. The CDR3 DNA is TGCGCCAGCAGCCAGGGACAGGGGAGCTCTGGAAACACCATATATTTT.

The rearrangement links TRBV6-6 to TRBJ2-2, with TRBD1 identical over 7 bases. Germline V lookup: CDR1 MNHNY, CDR2 SVGAGI (reference sequence). Trimming at V came to 4 bases and at J to 4 bases, leaving 6 bases not matched to a gene. This CDR3 has 15 amino acids. CDR3 DNA sequence: TGTGCCAGCAGTTCTTCCAGGGGGATCACCGGGGAGCTGTTTTTT. Translating it yields CASSSSRGITGELFF.

V usage is TRBV10-3 and J usage is TRBJ1-1; the match to TRBD1 covers 8 bases. There are 13 residues in the CDR3. In germline, CDR1 is ENHRY, CDR2 SYGVKD. The V segment lost 5 bases and the J segment 6 bases; nucleotides outside the gene matches: 5. The CDR3: CAISQGAMAEAFF. The CDR3 DNA sequence: TGTGCCATCAGTCAGGGGGCAATGGCTGAAGCTTTCTTT.

The chain couples TRBV7-2 to TRBJ2-1, with TRBD2 as a possible D gene (6 bases). Per germline, CDR1 SGHTA and CDR2 FQGNSA. The CDR3 runs 15 residues. The V end was cut by 1 base, the J end by 7 bases, with 14 bases between. CDR3 amino acids: CASSLGFGTPNEQFF. Here the CDR3 DNA reads TGTGCCAGCAGCTTAGGGTTCGGGACTCCAAATGAGCAGTTCTTC.

The V and J genes are TRBV6-5 and TRBJ1-6; the D gene is possibly TRBD1 (5 bases). Deletions cut 8 bases from V and 13 bases from J, with 15 bases between. The germline V gene has CDR1 MNHEY and CDR2 SVGAGI. This CDR3 has 12 residues. The CDR3 DNA sequence: TGTGCCAGCTCCCAGGGTTTGGGGCCCCTCCACTTT. Protein: CASSQGLGPLHF.